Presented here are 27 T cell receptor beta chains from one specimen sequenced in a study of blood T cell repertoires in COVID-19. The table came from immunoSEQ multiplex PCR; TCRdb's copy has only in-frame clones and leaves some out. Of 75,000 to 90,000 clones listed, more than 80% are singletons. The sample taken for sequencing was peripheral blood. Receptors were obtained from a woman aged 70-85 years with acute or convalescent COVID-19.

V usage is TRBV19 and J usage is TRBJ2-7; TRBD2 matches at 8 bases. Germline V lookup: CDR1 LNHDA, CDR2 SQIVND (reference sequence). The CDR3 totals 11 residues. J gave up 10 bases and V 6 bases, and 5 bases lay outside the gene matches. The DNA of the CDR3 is TGTGCCAGTAGCCTCGGGGGGGCTCAGTACTTC. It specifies CASSLGGAQYF.

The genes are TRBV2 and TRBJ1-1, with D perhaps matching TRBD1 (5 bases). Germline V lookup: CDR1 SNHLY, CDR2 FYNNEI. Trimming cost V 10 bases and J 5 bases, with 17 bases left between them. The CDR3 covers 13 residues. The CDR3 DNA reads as TGTGCCATCGACAAGACAGTATATACTGAAGCTTTCTTT. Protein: CAIDKTVYTEAFF.

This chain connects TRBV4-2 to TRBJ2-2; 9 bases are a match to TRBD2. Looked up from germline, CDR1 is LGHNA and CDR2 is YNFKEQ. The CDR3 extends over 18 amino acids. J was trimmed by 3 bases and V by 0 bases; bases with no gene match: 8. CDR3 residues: CASSQDWAGGPDTGELFF. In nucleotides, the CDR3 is TGTGCCAGCAGCCAAGACTGGGCGGGGGGGCCGGACACCGGGGAGCTGTTTTTT.

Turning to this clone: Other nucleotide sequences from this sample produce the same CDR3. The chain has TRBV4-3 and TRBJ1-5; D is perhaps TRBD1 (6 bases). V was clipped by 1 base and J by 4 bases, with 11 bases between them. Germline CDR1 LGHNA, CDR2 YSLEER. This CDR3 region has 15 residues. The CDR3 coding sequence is TGCGCCAGCAGCCAAGTTACAGGGAGTAATCAGCCCCAGCATTTT. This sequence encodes CASSQVTGSNQPQHF.

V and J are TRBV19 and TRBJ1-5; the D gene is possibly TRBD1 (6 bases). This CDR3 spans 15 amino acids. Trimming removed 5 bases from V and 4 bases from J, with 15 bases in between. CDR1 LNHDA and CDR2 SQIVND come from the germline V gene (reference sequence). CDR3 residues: CASSAWTVPNQPQHF. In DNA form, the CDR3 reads TGTGCCAGTAGTGCCTGGACAGTGCCTAATCAGCCCCAGCATTTT. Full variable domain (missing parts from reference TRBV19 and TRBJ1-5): DGGITQSPKYLFRKEGQNVTLSCEQNLNHDAMYWYRQDPGQGLRLIYYSQIVNDFQKGDIAEGYSVSREKKESFPLTVTSAQKNPTAFYLCASSAWTVPNQPQHFGDGTRLSIL.

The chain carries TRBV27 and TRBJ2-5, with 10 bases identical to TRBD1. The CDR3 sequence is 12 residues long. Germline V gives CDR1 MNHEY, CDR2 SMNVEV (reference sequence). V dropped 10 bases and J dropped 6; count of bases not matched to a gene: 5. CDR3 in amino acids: CATGDRGKTQYF. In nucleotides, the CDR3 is TGTGCCACCGGGGACAGGGGAAAGACCCAGTACTTC.

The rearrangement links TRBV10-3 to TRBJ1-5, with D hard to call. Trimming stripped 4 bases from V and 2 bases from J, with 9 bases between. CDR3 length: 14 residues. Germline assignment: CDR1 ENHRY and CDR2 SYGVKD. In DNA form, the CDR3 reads TGTGCCATCAGTGGAGGAGATGGCAATCAGCCCCAGCATTTT. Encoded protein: CAISGGDGNQPQHF.

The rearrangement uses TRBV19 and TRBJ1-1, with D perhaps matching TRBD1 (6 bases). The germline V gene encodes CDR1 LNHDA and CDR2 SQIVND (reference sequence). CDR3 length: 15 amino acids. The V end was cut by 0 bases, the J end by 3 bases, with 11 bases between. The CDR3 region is CASSIETGRDTEAFF. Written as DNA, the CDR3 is TGTGCCAGTAGTATAGAAACAGGGCGGGACACTGAAGCTTTCTTT.

The CDR3 nucleotides read TGTGCCAGCAGTTACAAGGGCGGGGGGGCCGGAGATACGCAGTATTTT. This sequence encodes CASSYKGGGAGDTQYF. The rearrangement uses TRBV6-2 or TRBV6-3 and TRBJ2-3; 9 nucleotides agree with TRBD2. The J segment lost 5 bases and the V segment lost 2 bases, leaving 8 bases of the junction unmatched. The CDR3 consists of 16 residues. The V gene's germline CDR1 is MNHEY and CDR2 SVGEGT.

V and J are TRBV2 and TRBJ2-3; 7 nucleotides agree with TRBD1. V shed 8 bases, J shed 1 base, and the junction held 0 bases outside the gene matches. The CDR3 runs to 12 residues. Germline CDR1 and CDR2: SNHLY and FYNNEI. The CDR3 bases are TGTGCCAGCGGACAGGGCACAGATACGCAGTATTTT. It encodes CASGQGTDTQYF.

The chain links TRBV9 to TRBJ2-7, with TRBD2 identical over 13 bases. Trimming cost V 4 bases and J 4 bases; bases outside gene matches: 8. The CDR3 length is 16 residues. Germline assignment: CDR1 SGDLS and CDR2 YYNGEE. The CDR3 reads CASSSRLAGGPYEQYF. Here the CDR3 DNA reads TGTGCCAGCAGCTCCCGACTAGCGGGGGGACCATACGAGCAGTACTTC.

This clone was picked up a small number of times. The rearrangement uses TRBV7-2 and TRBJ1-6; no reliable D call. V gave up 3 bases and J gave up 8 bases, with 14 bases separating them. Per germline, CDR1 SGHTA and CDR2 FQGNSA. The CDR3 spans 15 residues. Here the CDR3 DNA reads TGTGCCAGCAGCTTCGCCAGGAGGCACGATTCACCCCTCCACTTT. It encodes CASSFARRHDSPLHF.

CDR3 loop: CASSLAQGPDTQYF. The CDR3 nucleotides read TGTGCCAGCAGCTTAGCACAGGGGCCAGATACGCAGTATTTT. The gene calls are TRBV7-2 and TRBJ2-3; 7 positions match TRBD1. The V gene's germline CDR1 is SGHTA and CDR2 FQGNSA. The CDR3 covers 14 residues. J was trimmed by 4 bases and V by 0 bases; bases with no gene match: 1.

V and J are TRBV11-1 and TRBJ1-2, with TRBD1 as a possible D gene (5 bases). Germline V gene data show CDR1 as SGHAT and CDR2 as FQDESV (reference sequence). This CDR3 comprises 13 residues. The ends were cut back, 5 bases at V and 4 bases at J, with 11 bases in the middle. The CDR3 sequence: CASSPIDSYGYTF. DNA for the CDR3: TGTGCCAGCAGCCCTATTGACAGCTATGGCTACACCTTC. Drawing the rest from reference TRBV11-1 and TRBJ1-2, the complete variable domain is EAEVAQSPRYKITEKSQAVAFWCDPISGHATLYWYRQILGQGPELLVQFQDESVVDDSQLPKDRFSAERLKGVDSTLKIQPAELGDSAMYLCASSPIDSYGYTFGSGTRLTVV.

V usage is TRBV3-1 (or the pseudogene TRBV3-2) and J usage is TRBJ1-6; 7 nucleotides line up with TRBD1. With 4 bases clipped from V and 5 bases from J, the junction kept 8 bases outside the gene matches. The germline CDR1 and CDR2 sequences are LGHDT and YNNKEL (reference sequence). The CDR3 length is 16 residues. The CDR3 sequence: CASSPYPGQNNSPLHF. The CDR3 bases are TGTGCCAGCAGCCCCTACCCGGGACAGAATAATTCACCCCTCCACTTT.

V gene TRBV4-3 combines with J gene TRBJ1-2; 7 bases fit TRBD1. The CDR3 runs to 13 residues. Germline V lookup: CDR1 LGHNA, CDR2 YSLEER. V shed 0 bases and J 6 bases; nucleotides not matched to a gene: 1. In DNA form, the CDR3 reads TGCGCCAGCAGCCAAGAACAGGGGCATGGCTACACCTTC. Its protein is CASSQEQGHGYTF.

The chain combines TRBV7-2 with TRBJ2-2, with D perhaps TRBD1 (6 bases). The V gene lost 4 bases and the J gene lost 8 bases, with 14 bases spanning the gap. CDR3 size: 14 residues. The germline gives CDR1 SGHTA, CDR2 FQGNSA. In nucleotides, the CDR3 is TGTGCCAGCAGCTACCAGGGGACCAGGGGGGAGCTGTTTTTT. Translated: CASSYQGTRGELFF.

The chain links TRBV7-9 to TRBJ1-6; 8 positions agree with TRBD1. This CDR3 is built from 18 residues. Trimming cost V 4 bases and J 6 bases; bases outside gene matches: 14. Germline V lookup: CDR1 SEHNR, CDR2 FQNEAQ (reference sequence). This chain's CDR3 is CASSSRRTGIFSNSPLHF. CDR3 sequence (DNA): TGTGCCAGCAGCTCTCGTAGGACAGGGATATTCTCTAATTCACCCCTCCACTTT.

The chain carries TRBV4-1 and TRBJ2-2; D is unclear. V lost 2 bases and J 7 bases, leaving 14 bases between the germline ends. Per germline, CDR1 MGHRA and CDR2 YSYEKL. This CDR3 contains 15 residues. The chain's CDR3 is CASSQHGLAGGELFF. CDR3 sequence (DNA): TGCGCCAGCAGCCAACATGGTCTGGCTGGCGGGGAGCTGTTTTTT.

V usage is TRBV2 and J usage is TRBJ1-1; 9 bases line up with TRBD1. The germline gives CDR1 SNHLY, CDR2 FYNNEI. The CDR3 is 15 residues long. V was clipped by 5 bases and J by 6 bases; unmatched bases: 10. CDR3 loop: CASSPYADRGAEAFF. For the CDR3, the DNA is TGTGCCAGCAGTCCTTACGCTGACAGGGGGGCTGAAGCTTTCTTT.

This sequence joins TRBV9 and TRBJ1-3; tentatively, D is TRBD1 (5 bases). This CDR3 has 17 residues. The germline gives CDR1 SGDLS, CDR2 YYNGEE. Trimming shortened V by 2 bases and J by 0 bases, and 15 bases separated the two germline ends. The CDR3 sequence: CASSVSMARDSGNTIYF. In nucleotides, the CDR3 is TGTGCCAGCAGCGTTTCTATGGCCAGGGACTCTGGAAACACCATATATTTT.

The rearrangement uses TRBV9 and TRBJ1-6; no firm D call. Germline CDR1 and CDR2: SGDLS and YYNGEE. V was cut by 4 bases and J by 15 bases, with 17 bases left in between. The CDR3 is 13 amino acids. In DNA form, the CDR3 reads TGTGCCAGCAGCTCTAAGATCGGGTCTCTCCTCCACTTT. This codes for CASSSKIGSLLHF.

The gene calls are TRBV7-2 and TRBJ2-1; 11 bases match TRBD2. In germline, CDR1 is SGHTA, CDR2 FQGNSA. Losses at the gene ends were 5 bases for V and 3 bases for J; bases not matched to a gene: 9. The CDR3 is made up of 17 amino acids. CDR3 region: CASSISGGAVGYNEQFF. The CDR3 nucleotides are TGTGCCAGCAGCATTAGCGGGGGGGCAGTGGGCTACAATGAGCAGTTCTTC.

The CDR3, as DNA: TGCGCCAGCAGCTTGGAGGCTAGTTTAGACGAGCAGTACTTC. This codes for CASSLEASLDEQYF. V gene TRBV5-1 combines with J gene TRBJ2-7; no reliable D call. The CDR3 loop spans 14 amino acids. Germline loops: CDR1 SGHRS, CDR2 YFSETQ. With 0 bases removed from V and 5 bases from J, the gap between germline ends came to 12 bases.

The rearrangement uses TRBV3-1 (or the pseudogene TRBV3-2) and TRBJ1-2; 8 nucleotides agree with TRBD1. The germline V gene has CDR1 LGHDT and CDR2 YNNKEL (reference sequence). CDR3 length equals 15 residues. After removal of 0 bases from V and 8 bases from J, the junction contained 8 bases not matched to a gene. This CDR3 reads CASSQDDRGTGGYTF. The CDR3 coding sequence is TGTGCCAGCAGCCAAGATGACAGGGGAACTGGCGGCTACACCTTC.

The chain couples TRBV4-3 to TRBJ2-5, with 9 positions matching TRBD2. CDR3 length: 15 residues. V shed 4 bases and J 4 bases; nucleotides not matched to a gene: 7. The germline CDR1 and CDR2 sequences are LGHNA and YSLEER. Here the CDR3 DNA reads TGCGCCAGCAGCCTCGGCGGGGGGGGCGGAGAGACCCAGTACTTC. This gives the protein CASSLGGGGGETQYF.

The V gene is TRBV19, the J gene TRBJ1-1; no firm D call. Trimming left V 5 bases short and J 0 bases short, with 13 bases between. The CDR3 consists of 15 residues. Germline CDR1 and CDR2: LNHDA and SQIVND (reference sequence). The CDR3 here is CASSSNSFMNTEAFF. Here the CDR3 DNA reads TGTGCCAGTAGTTCGAACAGCTTCATGAACACTGAAGCTTTCTTT.